This T cell receptor beta chain was identified in a study of metastatic and nonmetastatic thyroid tumors. Thyroid surgery had not been preceded by any treatment in any patient. This clone showed up many times. CDR3 length equals 16 residues. CDR1 DFQATT and CDR2 SNEGSKA come from the germline V gene (reference sequence). After removal of 0 bases from V and 6 bases from J, the junction contained 8 bases not matched to a gene. Methods used by the authors: Using the CDR3 differences seen across clinicopathological groups, the authors built a distant-metastasis classifier for papillary thyroid cancer, which was meant to discriminate distant-metastatic patients. TCRdb reprocessed the PCR reads using MiXCR. Clone size and V and J calls follow TCRdb, not the original study. This sample has roughly 30,000 clones, with less than 30% found just once.

The V and J genes are TRBV20-1 and TRBJ2-1, with 10 bases identical to TRBD2. Specimen: blood. This receptor was obtained from a female donor with papillary thyroid cancer or a benign thyroid nodule (not recorded which). Some clones in this sample may be carry-over from other donors' samples. CDR3 residues: CSARDPASGRPNEQFF. The CDR3 region has the DNA TGCAGTGCTAGAGATCCGGCTAGCGGGAGACCCAATGAGCAGTTCTTC.